This TCR beta chain came from a study of T cell responses to AZD1222 COVID-19 vaccine. At the level of the study: Recipients boosted at about 4 weeks or about 12 weeks are pooled. Overall study results and limits: The reported proportion of spike-specific TCRs targeting unmutated variant regions was nearly half. Scientists sampled the repertoires only once the peak T cell response had passed. Donors, mostly white British, included more females; clonal diversity was possibly underestimated.

The CDR3 extends over 17 amino acids. The V and J ends lost 5 bases and 4 bases, in that order; junction bases with no gene match: 13. In germline, CDR1 is MNHEY, CDR2 SMNVEV (reference sequence). In the case of this clone: Its matching antigen is unknown.

TCRdb's copy holds only in-frame clones and misses some; the assay was immunoSEQ multiplex PCR. This sample carries 150,000 to 190,000 clones, around nine tenths of them seen once, and the ten largest clones take 1.5% to 2%. The gene calls are TRBV27 and TRBJ2-4; 8 bases fit TRBD2. This sample comprised peripheral blood, obtained on day 0 of AZD1222 vaccination. This receptor was obtained from an adult in good health. Here the CDR3 DNA reads TGTGCCAGCAGTGACCCCCACCCGGGAGGGGGGAAAAACATTCAGTACTTC. Its translation: CASSDPHPGGGKNIQYF.